Listed below are T cell receptor beta chains from one sample, sequenced in a study of cytotoxic CD8 clonotypes in ibrutinib-treated CLL. Generated by immunoSEQ multiplex PCR, the TCRdb table keeps only in-frame clones and is missing some. The sample contains around 140,000 clones, approximately 80% of which appear only once. The material sequenced was PBMCs, taken after 12 months of ibrutinib treatment. The receptors were sampled from a human donor with chronic lymphocytic leukemia. Each CDR3 is given with its conserved first and last residue. Fields, in order: CDR3 protein, CDR3 DNA, D gene, J gene, V gene, clone size. D genes are given only for firm matches. Clone size is given for some rows only: seen once, a few or many times, or a class if the clone is expanded.

CDR3aa: CASRTSSQGSTDSPLPKLFF
CDR3nt: TGCGCCAGCAGGACCTCTTCACAGGGATCTACCGATTCCCCCCTCCCAAAACTGTTTTTT
d_gene: -
j_gene: TRBJ1-4
v_gene: TRBV5-1
abundance: -

CDR3aa: CAWSVAGTYGYTF
CDR3nt: TGTGCCTGGAGTGTAGCGGGGACCTATGGCTACACCTTC
d_gene: -
j_gene: TRBJ1-2
v_gene: TRBV30
abundance: -

CDR3aa: CASSLGTDSYEQYF
CDR3nt: TGTGCCAGCAGCCTCGGGACGGACTCCTACGAGCAGTACTTC
d_gene: -
j_gene: TRBJ2-7
v_gene: TRBV11-3
abundance: -

CDR3aa: CASSLLAGGVNEQFF
CDR3nt: TGCGCCAGCAGCTTGCTAGCGGGAGGGGTCAATGAGCAGTTCTTC
d_gene: TRBD2
j_gene: TRBJ2-1
v_gene: TRBV5-1
abundance: -

CDR3aa: CASSTGGGQVYGYTF
CDR3nt: TGTGCCAGCAGCACCGGGGGGGGACAAGTCTATGGCTACACCTTC
d_gene: -
j_gene: TRBJ1-2
v_gene: TRBV28
abundance: -

CDR3aa: CSVAGQRNQPQHF
CDR3nt: TGCAGCGTCGCCGGACAGAGAAATCAGCCCCAGCATTTT
d_gene: -
j_gene: TRBJ1-5
v_gene: TRBV29-1
abundance: -

CDR3aa: CASSLATSGNGYTF
CDR3nt: TGTGCCAGCAGTCTGGCAACCTCAGGGAATGGCTACACCTTC
d_gene: -
j_gene: TRBJ1-2
v_gene: TRBV28
abundance: many

CDR3aa: CASSLSPEGSYNSPLHF
CDR3nt: TGTGCCAGCAGCTTGTCCCCCGAGGGCTCCTATAATTCACCCCTCCACTTT
d_gene: -
j_gene: TRBJ1-6
v_gene: TRBV5-6
abundance: -

CDR3aa: CASSILQGRAMNTEAFF
CDR3nt: TGTGCCAGTAGTATATTACAGGGGCGAGCCATGAACACTGAAGCTTTCTTT
d_gene: TRBD1
j_gene: TRBJ1-1
v_gene: TRBV19
abundance: -

CDR3aa: CASRRSSYNEQFF
CDR3nt: TGTGCCAGCCGTCGGAGCTCCTACAATGAGCAGTTCTTC
d_gene: -
j_gene: TRBJ2-1
v_gene: TRBV28
abundance: -

CDR3aa: CASSGQQETQYF
CDR3nt: TGTGCCAGCAGCGGACAACAAGAGACCCAGTACTTC
d_gene: -
j_gene: TRBJ2-5
v_gene: TRBV27
abundance: -

CDR3aa: CASSHVGQGDGNEQFF
CDR3nt: TGTGCCAGCAGCCACGTTGGACAGGGGGACGGAAATGAGCAGTTCTTC
d_gene: TRBD1
j_gene: TRBJ2-1
v_gene: TRBV7-3
abundance: -

CDR3aa: CSVGGGSYEQYF
CDR3nt: TGCAGCGTTGGCGGGGGGTCCTACGAGCAGTACTTC
d_gene: TRBD2
j_gene: TRBJ2-7
v_gene: TRBV29-1
abundance: -

CDR3aa: CAWNFGSPLHF
CDR3nt: TGTGCCTGGAATTTCGGGTCACCCCTCCACTTT
d_gene: -
j_gene: TRBJ1-6
v_gene: TRBV30
abundance: few

CDR3aa: CAIKTGQGYEQYF
CDR3nt: TGTGCCATTAAGACAGGGCAGGGCTACGAGCAGTACTTC
d_gene: TRBD1
j_gene: TRBJ2-7
v_gene: TRBV10-3
abundance: once

CDR3aa: CASSLRLAGNEEQYF
CDR3nt: TGCGCCAGCAGTCTACGACTAGCCGGCAATGAAGAGCAGTACTTC
d_gene: TRBD2
j_gene: TRBJ2-7
v_gene: TRBV10-2
abundance: -

CDR3aa: CASSQAALVVTGELFF
CDR3nt: TGCGCCAGCAGCCAAGCGGCCCTGGTCGTCACCGGGGAGCTGTTTTTT
d_gene: -
j_gene: TRBJ2-2
v_gene: TRBV4-1
abundance: once

CDR3aa: CASSLVVAGGPDTGELFF
CDR3nt: TGTGCTAGCAGCTTAGTGGTAGCGGGAGGGCCGGACACCGGGGAGCTGTTTTTT
d_gene: TRBD2
j_gene: TRBJ2-2
v_gene: TRBV7-7
abundance: -

CDR3aa: CASSGGGPQYF
CDR3nt: TGTGCCAGCAGTGGGGGAGGGCCGCAGTACTTC
d_gene: TRBD2
j_gene: TRBJ2-7
v_gene: TRBV27
abundance: -

CDR3aa: CASSLNQPQHF
CDR3nt: TGTGCCAGCAGTTTAAATCAGCCCCAGCATTTT
d_gene: -
j_gene: TRBJ1-5
v_gene: TRBV28
abundance: -

CDR3aa: CASRGSGSETQYF
CDR3nt: TGTGCCAGCAGAGGGTCAGGGTCTGAGACCCAGTACTTC
d_gene: -
j_gene: TRBJ2-5
v_gene: TRBV6-5
abundance: -

CDR3aa: CASSPGTGRGYEQYF
CDR3nt: TGTGCCAGCTCCCCTGGGACCGGGAGGGGCTACGAGCAGTACTTC
d_gene: TRBD2
j_gene: TRBJ2-7
v_gene: TRBV18
abundance: once

CDR3aa: CASSGTGTGTNSPLHF
CDR3nt: TGTGCCAGCAGTGGTACCGGGACAGGGACAAATTCACCCCTCCACTTT
d_gene: TRBD1
j_gene: TRBJ1-6
v_gene: TRBV2
abundance: -

CDR3aa: CASSEGSYNSPLHF
CDR3nt: TGTGCCAGCAGTGAAGGCTCCTATAATTCACCCCTCCACTTT
d_gene: -
j_gene: TRBJ1-6
v_gene: TRBV6-1
abundance: -

CDR3aa: CAISGLADTQYF
CDR3nt: TGTGCCATTTCAGGGTTGGCAGATACGCAGTATTTT
d_gene: -
j_gene: TRBJ2-3
v_gene: TRBV10-3
abundance: -

CDR3aa: CASSAIQNQPQHF
CDR3nt: TGTGCCAGCAGTGCAATCCAGAATCAGCCCCAGCATTTT
d_gene: -
j_gene: TRBJ1-5
v_gene: TRBV28
abundance: few

CDR3aa: CASSSATAGDEKLFF
CDR3nt: TGTGCCAGCAGTTCGGCGACGGCAGGGGATGAAAAACTGTTTTTT
d_gene: -
j_gene: TRBJ1-4
v_gene: TRBV6-6
abundance: few

CDR3aa: CASTLQGTNTEAFF
CDR3nt: TGTGCCAGCACTCTACAGGGGACGAACACTGAAGCTTTCTTT
d_gene: TRBD1
j_gene: TRBJ1-1
v_gene: TRBV28
abundance: -

CDR3aa: CASRELVGSGANVLTF
CDR3nt: TGTGCCAGCAGGGAACTCGTAGGAAGTGGGGCCAACGTCCTGACTTTC
d_gene: -
j_gene: TRBJ2-6
v_gene: TRBV6-1
abundance: -